The clone carrying this T cell receptor (beta chain) was observed a few times. Its specificity is unknown. Synthesis of TCR cDNA relied on 5'RACE template switching, which attached a universal primer site and UMIs. From the 5' RACE reads, TCRdb called clonotypes with MiXCR, one entry per CDR3 protein. This sample has hundreds of thousands of distinct CDR3 sequences, with about 19% found just once. The CDR3 is made up of 14 amino acids. The ends lost 7 bases at V and 7 bases at J; junction bases unmatched: 10. The data were obtained in a study of T cells after yellow fever vaccination. Whole-study results and caveats: Clones that expanded after primary vaccination mostly reappeared after the booster (roughly 97% CD4, 88% CD8). It was a weaker secondary response, yet one that peaked faster, at day 5 versus 15. Few clonotypes appeared in both CD4 and CD8 compartments.

The clonotype originates from a man between 18 and 35 years old who received the YFV17D yellow fever vaccine. The chain recombines TRBV12-3 or TRBV12-4 with TRBJ1-2; 9 bases fit TRBD1. The source material was PBMCs, sampled before the yellow fever booster vaccination. CDR3 protein: CASIGGQGDSGYTF. CDR3 nucleotides: TGTGCCAGCATTGGGGGACAGGGAGACTCTGGCTACACCTTC.